Following are 9 T cell receptor beta chains from one sample sequenced in a study of CD8+ T cells in alopecia areata. Extraction and reverse transcription of RNA yielded cDNA as the sequencing template. Some clones are missing from TCRdb's copy, which holds only in-frame ones; the method was immunoSEQ multiplex PCR. The repertoire holds 180,000 or so clones, with 63% as singletons. Sequencing used CD4+ T cells sorted from blood, obtained at week 0. The receptors stem from a human donor with alopecia areata.

The chain combines TRBV29-1 with TRBJ2-1, with unresolved D. The germline V and J ends were trimmed by 4 bases and 8 bases, with 12 bases remaining between them. This CDR3 has 12 residues. Germline loops: CDR1 SQVTM, CDR2 ANQGSEA. This CDR3 reads CSVGRVNDEQFF. CDR3 nucleotides: TGCAGCGTTGGTCGGGTCAACGATGAGCAGTTCTTC.

In this sample, this clone turned up once. This sequence joins TRBV15 and TRBJ1-3; weak D call: TRBD1 (6 bases). V was trimmed by 0 bases and J by 8 bases, leaving 14 bases between them. The CDR3 contains 15 residues. Germline V gives CDR1 LNHNV, CDR2 YYDKDF (reference sequence). This CDR3 is CATSRDRAGDHTIYF. The CDR3 coding sequence is TGTGCCACCAGCAGAGACCGGGCAGGGGATCACACCATATATTTT.

The V call is TRBV10-2, the J call TRBJ1-2, with D possibly TRBD1 on 5 matching bases. V lost 6 bases and J lost 8, with 19 bases in between. Germline values: CDR1 WSHSY, CDR2 SAAADI. The CDR3 loop spans 14 amino acids. CDR3 sequence reads: CASRRSTREGGYTF. In DNA, the CDR3 is TGCGCCAGCAGAAGGTCGACAAGGGAGGGGGGCTACACCTTC.

This clone was observed a few times. The rearrangement joins TRBV6-6 to TRBJ2-7, with a tentative D call TRBD1 (6 bases). Germline V gives CDR1 MNHNY, CDR2 SVGAGI (reference sequence). The CDR3 runs to 14 residues. V was cut by 4 bases and J by 3 bases, with 13 bases left in between. The CDR3 region has the DNA TGTGCCAGCAGTTGGGGGCGCAATCTCTACGAGCAGTACTTC. Its protein is CASSWGRNLYEQYF.

The chain carries TRBV29-1 and TRBJ2-2; TRBD1 is a possible D gene (5 bases). Germline-derived CDR1 and CDR2 are SQVTM and ANQGSEA. This CDR3 has 13 amino acids. V lost 3 bases to trimming and J lost 4 bases, with 9 bases between them. DNA of the CDR3: TGCAGCGTTGACCGAGACAGCACCGGGGAGCTGTTTTTT. Amino acid sequence: CSVDRDSTGELFF.

Details on this clone: Because the CDR3's place on the DNA is in doubt, the DNA is left out and the CDR3 is given as listed by TCRdb. The chain links TRBV30 to TRBJ1-1. The CDR3 region is 15 residues in length, termini included. The germline V gene has CDR1 GTSNPN and CDR2 SVGIG (reference sequence). This CDR3 is CAWSQYVGTDTEAFF.

The rearrangement uses TRBV5-1 and TRBJ2-2, with TRBD2 identical over 12 bases. Per the germline V gene, CDR1 is SGHRS and CDR2 is YFSETQ. This CDR3 contains 15 residues. After removal of 4 bases from V and 3 bases from J, the junction contained 1 base not matched to a gene. For the CDR3, the DNA is TGCGCCAGCAGCCGGACTAGCGGGGACACCGGGGAGCTGTTTTTT. Amino acid sequence: CASSRTSGDTGELFF.

The rearrangement uses TRBV5-1 and TRBJ1-2, with D unresolved. From germline, CDR1 is SGHRS and CDR2 YFSETQ. The CDR3 extends over 14 amino acids. V dropped 1 base and J dropped 6 bases, with 13 bases sitting between them. In nucleotides, the CDR3 is TGCGCCAGCAGCTTGTTTCCCAGCTCGGATGGCTACACCTTC. Its translation: CASSLFPSSDGYTF.

This clone turned up a few times. The chain joins TRBV9 to TRBJ2-2; TRBD2 matches at 14 bases. CDR1 and CDR2 (germline): SGDLS, YYNGEE. CDR3 length: 18 amino acids. J gave up 5 bases and V 5 bases, and 11 bases lay outside the gene matches. As DNA, the CDR3 is TGTGCCAGCAGTCTCTTCACCGGGACTAGCGGGGGAACCGGGGAGCTGTTTTTT. As protein: CASSLFTGTSGGTGELFF.